Listed here is a single T cell receptor beta chain. Its antigen is undetermined. Germline V gives CDR1 KGHSH, CDR2 LQKENI. This CDR3 comprises 15 residues. V lost 6 bases to trimming and J lost 3 bases, with 15 bases between them. Every donor was a Caucasian adult from Nashville, Tennessee. Naive CD4+ cells were CD45RA-selected; the remaining cells were memory. This specimen comes from a study of shared clonotypes between healthy human individuals. The study's findings and limits: Even with large depth, rarefaction showed that sorted-subset sequencing was incomplete. In having few donors, the study represented limited genetic and exposure-history diversity.

Clones were sequenced by immunoSEQ multiplex PCR, and TCRdb holds only the in-frame ones, with some missing. The profile covers approximately 1.5 million clones, with roughly 98.5% appearing a single time and approximately 0.4% taken by the ten largest. V usage is TRBV18 and J usage is TRBJ1-5, with D maybe TRBD1 (5 bases). Sequences were obtained from naive CD4+ T cells sorted from blood. Indicated subset: CD45RA+ positively selected. The sequence derives from a man aged 25 to 40 in good health. The CDR3 reads CASSQGRQPNQPQHF. CDR3 bases: TGTGCCAGCTCCCAGGGTCGACAGCCCAATCAGCCCCAGCATTTT.